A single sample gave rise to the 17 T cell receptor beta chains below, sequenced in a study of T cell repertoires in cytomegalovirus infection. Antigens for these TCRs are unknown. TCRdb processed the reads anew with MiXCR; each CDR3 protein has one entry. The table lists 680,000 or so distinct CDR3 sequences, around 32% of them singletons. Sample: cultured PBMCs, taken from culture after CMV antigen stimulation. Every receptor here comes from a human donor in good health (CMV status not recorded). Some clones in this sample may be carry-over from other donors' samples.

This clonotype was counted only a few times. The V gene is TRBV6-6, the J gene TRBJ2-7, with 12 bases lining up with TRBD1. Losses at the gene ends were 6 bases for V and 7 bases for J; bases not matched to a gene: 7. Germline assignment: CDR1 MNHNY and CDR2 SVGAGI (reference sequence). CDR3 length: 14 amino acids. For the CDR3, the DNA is TGTGCCAGCAGACCGGGACAGGGGGCACAAGAGCAGTACTTC. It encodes CASRPGQGAQEQYF.

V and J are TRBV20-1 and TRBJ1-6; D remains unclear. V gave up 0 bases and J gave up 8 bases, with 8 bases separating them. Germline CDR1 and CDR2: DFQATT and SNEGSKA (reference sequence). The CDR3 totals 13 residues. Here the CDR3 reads CSAREPWDSPLHF. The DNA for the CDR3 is TGCAGTGCTAGAGAACCGTGGGATTCACCCCTCCACTTT.

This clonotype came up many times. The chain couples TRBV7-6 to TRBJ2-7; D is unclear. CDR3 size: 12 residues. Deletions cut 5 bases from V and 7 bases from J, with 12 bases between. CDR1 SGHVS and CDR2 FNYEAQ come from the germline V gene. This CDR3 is CASSHITREQYF. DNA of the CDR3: TGTGCCAGCAGCCATATCACGCGGGAGCAGTACTTC.

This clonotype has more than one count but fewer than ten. DNA for the CDR3: TGCGCCAGCAGTCAATCTGACCGGGGGCTCACCTACGAGCAGTACTTC. It specifies CASSQSDRGLTYEQYF. The chain uses TRBV23-1 and TRBJ2-7; D is perhaps TRBD1 or TRBD2 (6 bases each). TRBV23-1 is an ORF; its function is uncertain. The length of the CDR3 is 16 residues. Between the trimmed V and J ends, which lost 0 bases and 2 bases, there was a span of 14 bases.

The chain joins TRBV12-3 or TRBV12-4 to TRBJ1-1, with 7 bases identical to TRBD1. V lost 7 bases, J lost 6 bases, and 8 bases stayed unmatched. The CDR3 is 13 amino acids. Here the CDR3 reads CASTLQGSSEAFF. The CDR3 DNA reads TGTGCCAGCACCCTACAGGGGTCCTCTGAAGCTTTCTTT.

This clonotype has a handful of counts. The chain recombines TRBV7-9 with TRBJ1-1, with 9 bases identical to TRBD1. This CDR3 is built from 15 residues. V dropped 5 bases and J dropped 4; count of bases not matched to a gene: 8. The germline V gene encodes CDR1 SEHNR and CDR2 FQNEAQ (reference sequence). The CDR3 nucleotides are TGTGCCAGCAGCCCCCGGGACAGGGTAGGCACTGAAGCTTTCTTT. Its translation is CASSPRDRVGTEAFF.

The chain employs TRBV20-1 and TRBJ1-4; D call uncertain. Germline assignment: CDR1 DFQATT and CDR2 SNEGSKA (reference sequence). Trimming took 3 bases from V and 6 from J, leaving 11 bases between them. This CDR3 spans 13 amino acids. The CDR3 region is CSASVRVDEKLFF. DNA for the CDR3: TGCAGTGCTAGCGTGCGGGTGGATGAAAAACTGTTTTTT.

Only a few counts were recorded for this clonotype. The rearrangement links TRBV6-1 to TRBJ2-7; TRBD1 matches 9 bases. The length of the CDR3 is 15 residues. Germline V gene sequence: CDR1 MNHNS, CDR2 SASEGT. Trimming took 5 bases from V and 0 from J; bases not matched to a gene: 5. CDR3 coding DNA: TGTGCCAGCAGTTATGGACAGGGGCCCTCCTACGAGCAGTACTTC. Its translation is CASSYGQGPSYEQYF.

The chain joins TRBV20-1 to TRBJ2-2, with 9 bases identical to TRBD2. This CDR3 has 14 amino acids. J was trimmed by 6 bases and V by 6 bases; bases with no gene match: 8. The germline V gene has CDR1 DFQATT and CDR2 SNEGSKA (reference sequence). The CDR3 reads CSARGGHESGELFF. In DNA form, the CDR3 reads TGCAGTGCGCGGGGGGGCCACGAATCCGGGGAGCTGTTTTTT.

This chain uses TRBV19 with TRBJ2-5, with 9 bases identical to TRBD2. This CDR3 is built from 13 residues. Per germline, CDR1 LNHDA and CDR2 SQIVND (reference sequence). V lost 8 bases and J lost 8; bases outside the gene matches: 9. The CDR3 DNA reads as TGTGCCAGTGCAAGCGGGGGGTACAAAACCCAGTACTTC. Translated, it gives CASASGGYKTQYF.

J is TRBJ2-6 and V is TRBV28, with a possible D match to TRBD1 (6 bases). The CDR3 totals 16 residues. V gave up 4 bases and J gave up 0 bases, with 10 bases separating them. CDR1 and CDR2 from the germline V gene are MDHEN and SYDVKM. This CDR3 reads CASSSPGVSGANVLTF. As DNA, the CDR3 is TGTGCCAGCAGTTCACCAGGGGTCTCTGGGGCCAACGTCCTGACTTTC.

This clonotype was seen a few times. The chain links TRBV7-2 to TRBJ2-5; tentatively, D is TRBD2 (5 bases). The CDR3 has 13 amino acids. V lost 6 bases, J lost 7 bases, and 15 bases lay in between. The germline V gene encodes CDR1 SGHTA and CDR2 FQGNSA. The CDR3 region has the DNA TGTGCCAGCAGTCTCGACCGACGGGGGACCCAGTACTTC. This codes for CASSLDRRGTQYF.

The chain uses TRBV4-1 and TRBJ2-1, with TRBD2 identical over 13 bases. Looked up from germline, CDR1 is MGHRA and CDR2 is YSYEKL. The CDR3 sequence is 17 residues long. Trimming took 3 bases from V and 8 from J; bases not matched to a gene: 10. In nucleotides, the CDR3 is TGCGCCAGCAGCCACTTGTTACTAGCGGGAGGGTCGTATGAGCAGTTCTTC. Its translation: CASSHLLLAGGSYEQFF.

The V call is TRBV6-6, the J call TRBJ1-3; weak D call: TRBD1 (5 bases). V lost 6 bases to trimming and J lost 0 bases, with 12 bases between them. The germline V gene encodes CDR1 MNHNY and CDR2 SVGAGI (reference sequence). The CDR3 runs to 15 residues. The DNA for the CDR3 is TGTGCCAGCAGACCCGGACATAACTCTGGAAACACCATATATTTT. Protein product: CASRPGHNSGNTIYF.

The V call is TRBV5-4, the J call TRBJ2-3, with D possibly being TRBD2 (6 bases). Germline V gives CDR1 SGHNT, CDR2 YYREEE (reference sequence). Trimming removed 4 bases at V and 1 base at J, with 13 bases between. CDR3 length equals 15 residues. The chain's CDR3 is CASSPRETGTDTQYF. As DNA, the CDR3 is TGTGCCAGCAGCCCTCGGGAGACGGGCACAGATACGCAGTATTTT.

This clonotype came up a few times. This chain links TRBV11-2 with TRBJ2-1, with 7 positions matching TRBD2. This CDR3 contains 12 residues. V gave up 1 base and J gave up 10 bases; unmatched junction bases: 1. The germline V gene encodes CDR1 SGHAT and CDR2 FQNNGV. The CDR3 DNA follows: TGTGCCAGCAGCTTAGGGACTAGGGAGCAGTTCTTC. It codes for CASSLGTREQFF.

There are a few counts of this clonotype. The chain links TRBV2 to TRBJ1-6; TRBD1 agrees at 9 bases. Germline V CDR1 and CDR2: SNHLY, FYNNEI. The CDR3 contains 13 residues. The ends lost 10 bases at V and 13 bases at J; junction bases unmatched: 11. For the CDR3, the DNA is TGTGCCACCTCCGGGACAGGGCCCCAGCCCCTCCACTTT. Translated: CATSGTGPQPLHF. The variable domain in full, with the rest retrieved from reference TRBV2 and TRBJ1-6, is EPEVTQTPSHQVTQMGQEVILRCVPISNHLYFYWYRQILGQKVEFLVSFYNNEISEKSEIFDDQFSVERPDGSNFTLKIRSTKLEDSAMYFCATSGTGPQPLHFGNGTRLTVT.